The entry below gives a single T cell receptor (delta chain) sequence along with its context. The entry originates in a study of gamma-delta T cells after stem cell transplantation. TCRdb re-identified clones in the RT-PCR reads via CATT. The table lists approximately 1,500 delta-chain clones, approximately 23% of them singletons. Trimming removed 5 bases from V and 8 bases from J; junction bases left unmatched: 20. CDR3 length: 17 amino acids. CDR1 TSWWSYY and CDR2 QGS come from the germline V gene. The V gene is TRDV1, the J gene TRDJ1, with 7 bases lining up with TRDD3. The clonotype was recovered from a human donor. It is not recorded whose cells these are; they may come from a transplant donor. Sequencing was done on a sample of gamma-delta T cells. The CDR3 DNA reads as TGTGCTCTTGGGTCCTCGAGGAGCTGGGGGGACCAGTGCAAACTCATCTTT. This sequence encodes CALGSSRSWGDQCKLIF.